This TCR beta chain derives from a study of blood T cell repertoires in COVID-19. The wider study: PBMCs, B-cell-depleted T cells, or T cells provided the cDNA or gDNA that made up the material.

How the authors handled the data: Reference gene primer amplification gave estimated nucleated cell counts. The table came from immunoSEQ multiplex PCR; TCRdb's copy has only in-frame clones and leaves some out. V and J calls and clone size are given by that table; D and trimming were obtained from the DNA. Of more than 95,000 clones in the sample, 70% to 90% are singletons; the top ten hold 4.1%. The CDR3 consists of 13 residues. Germline-derived CDR1 and CDR2 are KGHSH and LQKENI. Trimming removed 6 bases from V and 2 bases from J; junction bases left unmatched: 2. The sequence was collected from a man in his fifties or sixties with acute or convalescent COVID-19. The sample comprised peripheral blood. This chain joins TRBV18 and TRBJ1-2; the match to TRBD1 covers 8 bases. The DNA for the CDR3 is TGTGCCAGCTCCCCAGGGGGCAACTATGGCTACACCTTC. It yields the protein CASSPGGNYGYTF.